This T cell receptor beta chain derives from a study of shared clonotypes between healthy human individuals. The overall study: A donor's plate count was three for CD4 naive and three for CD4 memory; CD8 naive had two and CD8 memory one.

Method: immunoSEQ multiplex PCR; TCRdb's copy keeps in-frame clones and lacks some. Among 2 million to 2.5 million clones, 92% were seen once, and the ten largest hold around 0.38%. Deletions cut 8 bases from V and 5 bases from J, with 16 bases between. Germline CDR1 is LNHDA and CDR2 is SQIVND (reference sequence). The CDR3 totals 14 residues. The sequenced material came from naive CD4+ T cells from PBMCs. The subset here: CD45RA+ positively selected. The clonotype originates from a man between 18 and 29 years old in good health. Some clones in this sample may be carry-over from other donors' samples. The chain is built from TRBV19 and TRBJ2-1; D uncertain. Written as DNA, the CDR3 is TGTGCCAGTTCGAGTTGGGCTTACGACAATGAGCAGTTCTTC. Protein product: CASSSWAYDNEQFF.